This TCR beta chain was identified during a study of regulatory T cells in long-lasting Graves disease. Study as a whole: Treatment with antithyroid drugs for over 5 years, together with positive TSH receptor antibodies, meant persistent Graves' disease.

The time point: persistent/refractory GD, antithyroid drugs over 5 years with positive TRAb. After RNA was extracted from PBMCs, the TCR library was made from it. Study-level points and caveats: Persistent disease exhibited a predilection for TRBV28, TRBJ1-2 and TRBJ2-5. With 2,500 to 3,000 shared public clonotypes, persistent patients exceeded new patients, who shared about 1,000.

This clonotype was seen a handful of times. As yet, its antigen is unknown. This CDR3 is built from 14 residues. V lost 9 bases, J lost 5 bases, and 16 bases lay in between. Germline V gives CDR1 ENHRY, CDR2 SYGVKD. Relying on iRepertoire HTBI primers and Arm-PCR of CDR3 regions, the team built TCR beta libraries. The authors' processing: Looking across samples, the authors found 55 to 80 TRBV and some 15 TRBJ segments. MiXCR was run by TCRdb on the multiplex PCR reads, yielding one entry per CDR3 protein. The V and J calls shown here were made by TCRdb, not taken from the authors' results. The table records 350,000 to 450,000 distinct CDR3 sequences, roughly 20% of them present only once.

This TCR was recovered from a female donor with Graves disease. The sequenced sample was peripheral blood mononuclear cells (PBMCs), obtained when the disease was refractory, from a patient treated with antithyroid drugs. The chain couples TRBV10-3 to TRBJ2-2; D ambiguous. This CDR3 reads CAMTTGLRTGELFF. The CDR3 DNA sequence: TGTGCCATGACCACGGGCCTACGGACCGGGGAGCTGTTTTTT.